This T cell receptor (beta chain) stems from a study of cytomegalovirus exposure and HLA in healthy donors (dated by TCRdb to the late 2010s). Looking at the study overall: An earlier analysis of approximately 600 of the donors reported approximately 290 Gb of sequence data and 117 million unique TCR beta sequences from 190 million or so T cells. In a later analysis, previously published TCR beta repertoires from about 640 donors were re-analyzed and high-resolution HLA genotyping was added so that TCR occurrence patterns could be studied. Using immunosequencing, the study profiled T cell repertoires from 500 to 800 subjects and related those repertoires to cytomegalovirus serostatus. The study combined high-throughput TCR immunosequencing, statistical association of individual TCRs with disease status, and machine learning to predict cytomegalovirus infection status. Donor age, sex, ethnicity and CMV serostatus were compiled together with the repertoire data. An earlier analysis of a few hundred of the donors applied high-throughput TCR beta sequencing to assess whether each TCR beta V gene segment acted as functional or pseudogenic. Roughly five DR-DQ haplotypes were handled as single units for association and clustering because linkage in the cohort was strong. Among the 398 genotyped donors, around 81% belonged to the genetic ancestry cluster associated with self-reported Caucasian donors. The number of donors typed differed by locus, with roughly 620-630 for A, B, C, DRB1 and DQB1, roughly 550 for DQA1, some 570 for DPA1, and approximately 470 for DPB1. An early release covering roughly 600 HLA-typed donors comprised 250 to 350 gigabases of sequencing data and approximately 85 million unique TCR sequences. Along with the approximately 700-subject first cohort, a separate validation cohort of over a hundred different subjects was used. Among roughly 400 genotyped donors of the cohort, an average of about 240,000 unique TCR beta nucleotide sequences was sequenced per donor, of which about 20% were non-productive. The study aimed to test whether signatures of past pathogen exposure could be identified by cataloging public T cell receptors. Both class I and class II loci were covered by HLA typing, at four-digit resolution. Rather than drawing on any new phenotypic data, the later analysis identified candidate immune exposures from TCR beta sequences and the way those sequences occurred across donors. All discovery cohort repertoires had been generated on a single sequencing platform. Genome-wide SNP genotypes for about 60% of the 666 donors were used in a later genetic analysis, which treated that subset as a discovery cohort.

From the cysteine through the phenylalanine, the CDR3 covers 14 amino acids. CDR3 DNA is the only sequence kept; it has 42 bases, read in frame from the first base. CDR1 and CDR2 (LNHNV, YYDKDF) derive from the germline V gene (reference sequence). Libraries were made using the immunoSEQ multiplex PCR assay. For the multiplex PCR, a mixture combining 60 forward primers for TCR Vbeta segments and 13 reverse primers for TCR Jbeta segments was used. A multiplex PCR assay on genomic DNA amplified the CDR3 region of rearranged TCR beta genes. The amplified TCR beta libraries were sequenced on the Illumina HiSeq System as 87-base-pair reads. The authors processed their data as follows. Across the 600 to 700 repertoires, a later analysis counted roughly 77 million unique TCR beta chains, 9.5 million to 12 million of which were shared by at least two donors. A nearest-neighbor algorithm error-corrected the raw reads and collapsed the reads into unique sequences, merging closely related sequences to remove PCR and sequencing errors. Alignment of CDR3 sequences to IMGT reference sequences was used to assign V, D and J gene segments. For a sequence to be retained, at least a six-nucleotide match to both a V gene segment and a J gene segment was required. Rearrangements were called productive when the CDR3 lacked stop codons and stayed in frame with V and J; all others were non-productive. CDR3 was defined according to IMGT convention as the region running from the second conserved V-encoded cysteine to the conserved J-encoded phenylalanine. Sequences without an unambiguous match to a single V gene segment were excluded from the earlier analysis of 500 to 700 of the donors. An earlier analysis of roughly 590 of the donors called V segments functional above 56.7% productive rearrangements and segregating when the between-donor standard deviation exceeded 5%. A statistical classification framework was built to diagnose cytomegalovirus status from the catalog of TCR beta chain sequences. A later analysis assigned V and J genes by comparing TCR nucleotide sequences with IMGT/GENE-DB human TR gene sequences. Using the TCRdist pipeline, a later analysis assigned CDR3 sequences along with most-parsimonious VDJ recombination scenarios. In a later analysis, each TCR beta chain was defined by its CDR3 amino acid sequence together with its V-gene family, and reads lacking a unique V-gene family were excluded. A later analysis removed 592 highly shared, low-generation-probability nucleotide sequences to deal with suspected cross-contamination and a sequencing artifact. In a later analysis, a clonal expansion index for each public chain was calculated from normalized within-repertoire ranks of inferred template counts. In a later analysis, generation probabilities were computed using a VDJ recombination model fitted to out-of-frame rearrangements, and the results were checked against IGoR. In a later analysis, hypergeometric tests were used to score TCR-TCR, TCR-HLA and TCR-CMV co-occurrence, with a repertoire-size bias correction applied to TCR pairs. False discovery rates were estimated in a later analysis by permuting HLA or CMV assignments 20 times. In a later analysis, co-occurring TCRs were grouped with DBSCAN, and TCRdist sequence similarity was added when clustering was performed within HLA-allele-positive subsets. For co-occurrence clustering, repertoires with fewer than 30,000 or more than 120,000 public chains were excluded, along with 4 to 6 repertoires with anomalous nucleotide sharing. TCRdb's version of the immuneACCESS table is confined to in-frame rearrangements and falls short of the full clone set. An unresolved V gene accounts for under half of the shortfall where checked; the remainder is of unknown origin. That table is the source of V, J and clone size, and D and trimming were worked out from the DNA. This sample is represented by around 150,000 clones; roughly 80% of them were singletons. Clones ranked in the top ten supply over 13% of the sample.

The cohort was made up of about 670 healthy bone marrow donors. Cohort members were all nominally healthy when sampled, although unrecorded immune exposures were likely present. The donor was CMV seronegative and belonged to the group of under 400 seronegative cohort members. Each donor provided a peripheral blood sample, and peripheral blood mononuclear cells were used for TCR beta sequencing. The Qiagen DNeasy Blood Extraction Kit was used to extract genomic DNA from the blood cell samples. With respect to this clone: Its antigen specificity is not known. One end of the junction is discordant with germline, which a read error may explain.

Overall study outcomes, separate from this receptor: In a later analysis, most CMV-associated TCR beta chains were found to appear HLA-restricted, with HLA associations seemingly driven largely by CMV exposure. Correlated functional status among segregating V segments might reflect linkage disequilibrium, but an unknown experimental factor could not be ruled out. This cohort had only TCR beta chains sequenced, and the lack of alpha or paired-chain data limited which features could be detected. In an earlier analysis of approximately 590 of the donors, most TCR beta V segments appeared in productive rearrangements about 87% or about 30% of the time, broadly matching IMGT annotations. For the cohort, immune exposure information was limited to CMV serostatus. According to the authors, the approach could potentially be generalized to other disease states and immunological phenotypes. Assigning TCR associations to individual alleles was difficult when HLA alleles, especially DR and DQ, strongly co-occurred. Because the 87-base-pair reads could not distinguish some IMGT-functional V segments, including TRBV6-2 and TRBV6-3, those segments were excluded. A further reported finding was that TCR beta sequences accurately predicted the HLA-A and HLA-B alleles for most subjects in the first cohort. In a later genetic analysis, a missense DCLRE1C variant was associated with V-gene and J-gene trimming of TCR beta chains, and the association was replicated in an independent cohort. In a later analysis, HLA-associated TCR beta chains were found to be more clonally expanded and to have lower generation probabilities than equally common non-associated chains. Because counts were too low, roughly 18 rarely observed V segments, including chromosome 9 orphons, were left out of the earlier analysis of 500 to 750 of the donors. Compared with the roughly 600-donor mean, donors in an Asian-associated ancestry cluster had fewer N-insertions in productive TCRs, according to a later genetic analysis. A later analysis associated around 16,000 TCR beta sequences with specific HLA alleles at a false discovery rate of 0.05. The study gave a list of over 150 TCR beta chains associated with cytomegalovirus. In vitro tests confirmed that a few of the cytomegalovirus-associated TCR beta chains recognize cytomegalovirus antigens. While some public TCRs were present in many individuals, most TCR sequences turned up only very rarely across donors. The classifier was reported to diagnose cytomegalovirus status with high specificity and sensitivity in both the original cohort and the validation cohort. According to a later analysis, TCR association rates differed among HLA loci, with DRB1 alleles showing the most associated TCRs and HLA-C alleles showing the fewest. Because HLA typing was missing for some donors at each locus, association tests included only the typed subset. A later analysis reported that several top co-occurrence clusters appeared linked to parvovirus B19, influenza, CMV and Epstein-Barr virus. Sequencing depth was assumed to be roughly uniform across donors in the presence/absence analyses, though that assumption may not hold. A group of highly shared sequence variants was considered likely to be a technical artifact of the sequencing pipeline.

Rearrangement joined TRBV15 to TRBJ2-6; a tentative D call is TRBD1 (5 bases match). The source is a woman aged 40 to 49 in good health and CMV-seronegative. Sequencing was done on a sample of PBMCs. The DNA sequence follows: TGTGCCACCAGCTGGATCTCTGGGGCCAACGGCCTGACTTTC. Its protein product is CATSWISGANGLTF. With the portions outside the CDR3 filled from the reference TRBV15 and TRBJ2-6 genes, the complete variable region becomes DAMVIQNPRYQVTQFGKPVTLSCSQTLNHNVMYWYQQKSSQAPKLLFHYYDKDFNNEADTPDNFQSRRPNTSFCFLDIRSPGLGDTAMYLCATSWISGANGLTFGAGSRLTVL.